The 6 T cell receptor beta chains below were found in one sample sequenced in a study of cytomegalovirus exposure and HLA in healthy donors (dated by TCRdb to 2016 to 2017). The library was produced with the immunoSEQ multiplex PCR assay. For the multiplex PCR, a mixture combining 60 forward primers for TCR Vbeta segments and 13 reverse primers for TCR Jbeta segments was used. TCRdb provides this immuneACCESS table in a form limited to in-frame rearrangements. Some clones are lacking; in checked studies, under half of them reflect an unresolved V gene, and why the rest are absent is not known. The sample table lists 100,000 or so clones, roughly 70% of them with a count of one. Together, the top ten hold approximately 11% of the sample. The sequenced sample was PBMCs. These TCRs come from a man aged 40-50 years in good health and CMV-seropositive.

This clone is a singleton in its sample. The CDR3 DNA reads as TGTGCCAGTAGTATAGTTGGAGGGAAGTCTATCGGCTACACCTTC. Its protein product is CASSIVGGKSIGYTF. The chain carries TRBV19 and TRBJ1-2; D is unresolved. Trimming shortened V by 1 base and J by 8 bases, and 17 bases separated the two germline ends. CDR3 size: 15 residues. Germline values: CDR1 LNHDA, CDR2 SQIVND (reference sequence).

The chain couples TRBV28 to TRBJ1-1, with D possibly matching TRBD1 (5 bases). CDR1 is MDHEN, CDR2 SYDVKM, per germline. The CDR3 contains 11 residues. V was shortened by 2 bases and J by 11 bases, with 9 bases between the two germline ends. The CDR3 DNA reads as TGTGCCAGCAGTTTAAAGGGGTGGGCTTTCTTT. Residues: CASSLKGWAFF.

The chain joins TRBV6-1 to TRBJ1-1; no definite D call. Per germline, CDR1 MNHNS and CDR2 SASEGT. V was clipped by 3 bases and J by 1 base, with 6 bases between them. CDR3 size: 13 residues. The CDR3 region is CASSDSPNTEAFF. The DNA of the CDR3 is TGTGCCAGCAGTGATAGTCCGAACACTGAAGCTTTCTTT.

The chain uses TRBV18 and TRBJ1-3, with D perhaps matching TRBD1 (5 bases). The CDR3 is made up of 14 amino acids. Germline lookup yields CDR1 KGHSH and CDR2 LQKENI. V lost 7 bases to trimming and J lost 2 bases, with 12 bases between them. CDR3 residues: CASLEGVTGNTIYF. CDR3 bases: TGTGCCAGCTTGGAAGGGGTGACTGGAAACACCATATATTTT.

The chain carries TRBV4-1 and TRBJ2-5, with TRBD2 matching over 10 bases. The CDR3 sequence is 19 residues long. Trimming took 1 base from V and 3 from J; bases not matched to a gene: 14. CDR1 and CDR2 from the germline V gene are MGHRA and YSYEKL. CDR3 amino acids: CASSQGGWTSGLNKETQYF. The CDR3 DNA is TGCGCCAGCAGCCAAGGGGGCTGGACTAGCGGTTTAAATAAAGAGACCCAGTACTTC.

The chain is built from TRBV7-2 and TRBJ1-2; D is possibly TRBD1 (6 bases). Germline CDR1 is SGHTA and CDR2 is FQGNSA. Between the trimmed V and J ends, which lost 5 bases and 6 bases, there was a span of 10 bases. The CDR3 loop spans 12 amino acids. Here the CDR3 reads CASSAGTHGYTF. CDR3 nucleotide sequence: TGTGCCAGCAGCGCCGGGACACATGGCTACACCTTC.